These 30 T cell receptor beta chains share one sample of origin, sequenced in a study of blood T cells in healthy people across ages. Alongside a J-beta primer mix, a sample-barcoded 5' primer served in a second PCR lasting roughly 6 to 12 cycles. TCRdb reprocessed the 5' RACE reads via MiXCR and lists one record per CDR3 protein. The sample consists of about 1.6 million distinct CDR3 sequences, about 31% of them appearing once. The sample was blood. The receptors here all came from a woman in her 30s in good health.

For the CDR3, the DNA is TGTGCCAGCAGCTTTGGACTAGCGGGGCGTACGGATGAGCAGTTCTTC. This translates into CASSFGLAGRTDEQFF. The V gene is TRBV7-3, the J gene TRBJ2-1; 12 bases line up with TRBD2. The J segment lost 8 bases and the V segment lost 3 bases, leaving 8 bases of the junction unmatched. Germline-derived CDR1 and CDR2 are SGHTA and FQGTGA. The CDR3 has 16 residues.

This chain joins TRBV24-1 and TRBJ2-4; 7 nucleotides match TRBD1. This CDR3 comprises 18 residues. Trimming removed 5 bases from V and 15 bases from J; junction bases left unmatched: 27. Germline V gene lookup returns CDR1 KGHDR and CDR2 SFDVKD. The CDR3 region is CATSGPEAPPSKFWTGYF. CDR3 nucleotide sequence: TGTGCCACCAGTGGTCCTGAGGCTCCCCCATCGAAATTCTGGACAGGGTACTTC.

Only one count was recorded for this clonotype. The rearrangement uses TRBV28 and TRBJ2-6; 10 nucleotides line up with TRBD2. Germline V gene lookup returns CDR1 MDHEN and CDR2 SYDVKM. V gave up 2 bases and J gave up 0 bases; unmatched junction bases: 4. The CDR3 runs to 18 residues. CDR3 sequence reads: CASSLVAGGSSGANVLTF. The CDR3 DNA follows: TGTGCCAGCAGTTTAGTAGCGGGGGGTTCCTCTGGGGCCAACGTCCTGACTTTC.

A few counts support this clonotype. This chain connects TRBV5-5 to TRBJ2-1; D possibly corresponds to TRBD2 (5 bases). CDR1 is SGHKS, CDR2 YYEKEE, per germline (reference sequence). V lost 2 bases to trimming and J lost 7 bases, with 19 bases between them. CDR3 size: 16 residues. The CDR3 DNA sequence: TGTGCCAGCAGCTTTGGGGTGCAATTTTCGGGGAATGAGCAGTTCTTC. Amino acids: CASSFGVQFSGNEQFF.

This clonotype appeared many times. The chain combines TRBV4-1 with TRBJ1-4, with 8 bases lining up with TRBD1. The V segment lost 0 bases and the J segment 6 bases; nucleotides outside the gene matches: 3. Germline lookup yields CDR1 MGHRA and CDR2 YSYEKL. The CDR3 covers 15 residues. CDR3 nucleotide sequence: TGCGCCAGCAGCCAAGATGGGACAGGACATGAAAAACTGTTTTTT. This encodes CASSQDGTGHEKLFF.

A word on this clonotype: This may come from a read error, since a much larger clone is one base off. The gene calls are TRBV7-2 and TRBJ2-7, with 8 positions matching TRBD1. The CDR3 consists of 14 residues. Germline values: CDR1 SGHTA, CDR2 FQGNSA. CDR3 residues: CASGFVRGQGEQYF. CDR3 nucleotide sequence: TGTGCCAGCGGCTTCGTCAGGGGGCAGGGCGAGCAGTACTTC.

The sample holds a few counts of this clonotype. The genes are TRBV7-8 and TRBJ2-3; D is unresolved. The CDR3 spans 14 residues. The V gene's germline CDR1 is SGHVS and CDR2 FQNEAQ. V was trimmed by 6 bases and J by 2 bases, leaving 12 bases between them. CDR3 nucleotide sequence: TGTGCCAGCAGTCGAGGACCGAACACAGATACGCAGTATTTT. Its protein product is CASSRGPNTDTQYF.

This clonotype turned up a few times. The rearrangement links TRBV28 to TRBJ2-3; the match to TRBD2 covers 11 bases. The germline gives CDR1 MDHEN, CDR2 SYDVKM. Trimming cost V 9 bases and J 5 bases; bases outside gene matches: 7. The CDR3 has 14 residues. In nucleotides, the CDR3 is TGTGCCAGTGACGGGACTAGCGGAAAAGATACGCAGTATTTT. Translated: CASDGTSGKDTQYF. Full variable domain (rest looked up from reference TRBV28 and TRBJ2-3): DVKVTQSSRYLVKRTGEKVFLECVQDMDHENMFWYRQDPGLGLRLIYFSYDVKMKEKGDIPEGYSVSREKKERFSLILESASTNQTSMYLCASDGTSGKDTQYFGPGTRLTVL.

As to this clonotype: One end of the junction is discordant with germline, which a read error may explain. V usage is TRBV11-3 and J usage is TRBJ2-1; D is perhaps TRBD2 (6 bases). Germline V CDR1 and CDR2: SGHNT, YENEEA. The CDR3 covers 11 residues. The CDR3 loop reads CVSKGGNEQFF. DNA of the CDR3: TGTGTCAGCAAGGGAGGCAATGAGCAGTTCTTC.

The chain is built from TRBV3-1 and TRBJ2-2; 9 nucleotides line up with TRBD2. The ends lost 2 bases at V and 9 bases at J; junction bases unmatched: 7. The CDR3 is 15 residues long. The germline gives CDR1 LGHDT, CDR2 YNNKEL (reference sequence). The CDR3 DNA reads TGTGCCAGCAGCCAAATATGGCTAGCGGGAAGGGAGCTGTTTTTT. This gives the protein CASSQIWLAGRELFF.

About this clonotype itself: One end of the junction is discordant with germline, which a read error may explain. The chain joins TRBV12-3 or TRBV12-4 to TRBJ2-3; 9 bases align to TRBD2. The CDR3 is made up of 15 amino acids. This chain's CDR3 is CATADTGLAPDAQYF. Written as DNA, the CDR3 is TGTGCCACCGCGGACACCGGACTAGCGCCAGATGCGCAGTATTTT.

Only a few counts were recorded for this clonotype. At one of its ends the junction is not consistent with the germline gene, which may arise from a read error. The chain uses TRBV20-1 and TRBJ2-7; perhaps TRBD2 as D (5 bases). CDR1 DFQATT and CDR2 SNEGSKA come from the germline V gene (reference sequence). The CDR3 loop spans 11 amino acids. CDR3 sequence (DNA): TGCCTCGCGGGTAGCTCCTACGGGCAGTACTTC. Translation: CLAGSSYGQYF.

This clonotype was recorded once. V is TRBV7-9 and J is TRBJ2-6; tentatively, D is TRBD1 (5 bases). This CDR3 has 16 amino acids. Deletions cut 0 bases from V and 0 bases from J, with 6 bases between. The germline V gene has CDR1 SEHNR and CDR2 FQNEAQ (reference sequence). This CDR3 reads CASSLARDSGANVLTF. CDR3 sequence (DNA): TGTGCCAGCAGCTTAGCCAGGGACTCTGGGGCCAACGTCCTGACTTTC.

This clonotype turned up a few times. Here the CDR3 reads CASSQGQVWGNQPQHF. The CDR3 region has the DNA TGTGCCAGCAGCCAAGGACAGGTGTGGGGCAATCAGCCCCAGCATTTT. This sequence joins TRBV3-1 and TRBJ1-5, with D possibly TRBD1 on 6 matching bases. The CDR3 loop spans 16 amino acids. The V and J ends lost 1 base and 2 bases respectively, with 12 bases between them. Germline V lookup: CDR1 LGHDT, CDR2 YNNKEL (reference sequence).

Of note for this clonotype: A read error may account for a junction end that differs from germline. The V and J genes are TRBV29-1 and TRBJ2-3, with D possibly matching TRBD2 (6 bases). Germline values: CDR1 SQVTM, CDR2 ANQGSEA. The CDR3 covers 14 residues. In DNA, the CDR3 is TGCCGCGTTGCGGGACTGAATATTGGGGATACGCAGTATTTT. Translated, it gives CRVAGLNIGDTQYF.

This clonotype turned up a few times. The chain has TRBV29-1 and TRBJ2-5; the match to TRBD1 covers 7 bases. The CDR3 contains 18 residues. The junction had 15 bases not matched to a gene; V was cut back by 0 bases and J by 2 bases. Germline V gives CDR1 SQVTM, CDR2 ANQGSEA. This chain's CDR3 is CSVEEIGMETGLQETQYF. In DNA form, the CDR3 reads TGCAGCGTTGAAGAAATCGGTATGGAGACAGGGCTACAAGAGACCCAGTACTTC.

This rearrangement joins TRBV7-9 to TRBJ1-2; 7 nucleotides align to TRBD1. Germline V lookup: CDR1 SEHNR, CDR2 FQNEAQ (reference sequence). Trimming took 6 bases from V and 7 from J; bases not matched to a gene: 14. The CDR3 contains 15 residues. CDR3: CASRRDLTGISGYTF. The CDR3 bases are TGTGCCAGCAGACGCGACCTGACAGGGATAAGTGGCTACACCTTC.

This clonotype showed up just a few times. One end of the junction is discordant with germline, which a read error may explain. The chain recombines TRBV20-1 with TRBJ1-5, with 7 bases lining up with TRBD1. The CDR3 contains 15 residues. Germline CDR1 is DFQATT and CDR2 is SNEGSKA (reference sequence). CDR3 protein: CSTRDGQENNQPQHF. CDR3 in DNA: TGCAGTACTAGAGATGGACAGGAGAACAATCAGCCCCAGCATTTT.

This clonotype was seen only a few times. This chain uses TRBV7-6 with TRBJ2-5; D possibly corresponds to TRBD1 (7 bases). CDR3 length: 15 residues. CDR1 is SGHVS and CDR2 is FNYEAQ in the germline V gene. Trimming stripped 8 bases from V and 0 bases from J, with 16 bases between. The CDR3 loop is CASLQGGAYQETQYF. The CDR3 DNA reads as TGTGCCAGCCTCCAGGGGGGCGCATACCAAGAGACCCAGTACTTC. Combining the CDR3 with reference TRBV7-6 and TRBJ2-5 gives the whole variable domain GAGVSQSPRYKVTKRGQDVALRCDPISGHVSLYWYRQALGQGPEFLTYFNYEAQQDKSGLPNDRFSAERPEGSISTLTIQRTEQRDSAMYRCASLQGGAYQETQYFGPGTRLLVL.

V and J are TRBV6-1 and TRBJ1-5; 8 bases are a match to TRBD1. Germline V gene lookup returns CDR1 MNHNS and CDR2 SASEGT. The CDR3 spans 16 residues. The V gene end was trimmed by 3 bases and the J gene end by 4 bases; junction bases not matched to a gene: 8. The CDR3 reads CASSEWDRPGNQPQHF. In DNA, the CDR3 is TGTGCCAGCAGTGAGTGGGACAGGCCAGGGAATCAGCCCCAGCATTTT.

The chain employs TRBV12-5 and TRBJ1-1; 9 positions match TRBD1. V lost 0 bases and J lost 7; bases outside the gene matches: 12. In germline, CDR1 is LGHNT, CDR2 FRNRAP. The CDR3 extends over 17 amino acids. The CDR3 bases are TGTGCTAGTGGTTTGGTTTGGGACAGGGATATTAAAAATGAAGCTTTCTTT. Amino acids: CASGLVWDRDIKNEAFF.

This clonotype was detected only a few times. The chain combines TRBV20-1 with TRBJ2-7, with a tentative D call TRBD2 (6 bases). CDR3 length: 15 amino acids. Trimming pared 3 bases from V and 6 bases from J, leaving 21 bases between. Germline loops: CDR1 DFQATT, CDR2 SNEGSKA (reference sequence). CDR3 DNA sequence: TGCAGTGCTAGGGAGGAGGGACCCCCAGCGGGCGAGCAGTACTTC. It translates to CSAREEGPPAGEQYF.

This clonotype was seen only a few times. V usage is TRBV2 and J usage is TRBJ1-2; D gene ambiguous. V lost 3 bases and J 0 bases, leaving 17 bases between the germline ends. Germline assignment: CDR1 SNHLY and CDR2 FYNNEI. The CDR3 is made up of 17 amino acids. As DNA, the CDR3 is TGTGCCAGCAGTGAGGGTGCAGAAGAGACAACTAACTATGGCTACACCTTC. It yields the protein CASSEGAEETTNYGYTF.

This clonotype has only one observation. The chain links TRBV9 to TRBJ1-5; the D gene is possibly TRBD1 (5 bases). The germline V gene encodes CDR1 SGDLS and CDR2 YYNGEE. V was trimmed by 4 bases and J by 3 bases, leaving 17 bases between them. The CDR3 is 16 amino acids. The CDR3 coding sequence is TGTGCCAGCAGCCCGGGGAGGGGATGGGACAATCAGCCCCAGCATTTT. This sequence encodes CASSPGRGWDNQPQHF.

DNA for the CDR3: TGTGCCAGCAGTTTATATGGGGCCGTCCTAGGTCAGCCCCAGCATTTT. Protein product: CASSLYGAVLGQPQHF. V gene TRBV27 combines with J gene TRBJ1-5, with D maybe TRBD1 (5 bases). CDR3 length: 16 amino acids. The V gene's germline CDR1 is MNHEY and CDR2 SMNVEV (reference sequence). Trimming removed 1 base from V and 6 bases from J, with 16 bases in between.

Note on this clonotype: A single base separates this from a much larger clone, so it may be a read error. This chain uses TRBV5-1 with TRBJ2-3; 9 nucleotides match TRBD2. In germline, CDR1 is SGHRS, CDR2 YFSETQ. This CDR3 has 16 amino acids. The CDR3 here is CVSSLGSGRKADTQYF. CDR3 nucleotide sequence: TGCGTCAGCAGCTTGGGGAGCGGGAGGAAGGCAGATACGCAGTATTTT.

V gene TRBV7-2 combines with J gene TRBJ2-1; 8 bases are a match to TRBD1. Trimming removed 5 bases from V and 4 bases from J; junction bases left unmatched: 13. Germline V gene data show CDR1 as SGHTA and CDR2 as FQGNSA. The CDR3 totals 17 residues. CDR3 DNA: TGTGCCAGCAGCGACCGGGACAGGTCTTTTTTTTACAATGAGCAGTTCTTC. It translates to CASSDRDRSFFYNEQFF.

V and J are TRBV29-1 and TRBJ2-1; TRBD2 matches at 10 bases. Germline values: CDR1 SQVTM, CDR2 ANQGSEA. The CDR3 is 23 residues long. CDR3 sequence: CSAVGSGIGLSSGRAETYNEQFF. CDR3 DNA sequence: TGCAGTGCCGTCGGGTCTGGGATCGGACTGTCGAGCGGGAGGGCTGAGACCTACAATGAGCAGTTCTTC.

The chain has TRBV7-2 and TRBJ2-7; TRBD2 agrees at 14 bases. Per germline, CDR1 SGHTA and CDR2 FQGNSA. There are 16 residues in the CDR3. V was pared by 4 bases and J by 3 bases, with 5 bases of the junction left unmatched. The CDR3 spells CASSWGLAGASYEQYF. CDR3 coding DNA: TGTGCCAGCAGCTGGGGACTAGCGGGAGCGAGCTACGAGCAGTACTTC.

Ten or more counts support this clonotype. This chain uses TRBV29-1 with TRBJ2-1, with 10 bases matching TRBD1. Trimming removed 4 bases from V and 2 bases from J; junction bases left unmatched: 8. Germline loops: CDR1 SQVTM, CDR2 ANQGSEA. The CDR3 loop spans 16 amino acids. The CDR3 here is CSVVGGGQGPYNEQFF. CDR3 DNA sequence: TGCAGCGTTGTGGGTGGGGGACAGGGGCCCTACAATGAGCAGTTCTTC.